These T cell receptor beta chains were read from a single sample in a study of CD8+ T cells in alopecia areata. TCRdb keeps only in-frame clones here, not all; method: immunoSEQ multiplex PCR. The sample gives under 350,000 clones, more than 45% of which show up once; under 2% is in the top ten. Sequenced material: CD4+ T cells sorted from blood, taken at week 24, from a patient treated with tofacitinib. These receptor sequences come from a human donor with alopecia areata. Each CDR3 is given with its conserved first and last residue. A D gene is named only where the DNA matches it firmly. Size values are once, few and many counts, or a class for expanded clones, and some rows have none.

d_call	j_call	v_call	clone_size	cdr3_nt	cdr3_aa
NA	TRBJ1-6	TRBV4-1	few	TGCGCCAGCAGCCAAGAGGCAAATTCACCCCTCCACTTT	CASSQEANSPLHF
NA	TRBJ2-5	TRBV5-1	NA	TGCGCCAGCAGCTTGGGGCGGGTCCAAGAGACCCAGTACTTC	CASSLGRVQETQYF
TRBD1	TRBJ1-2	TRBV7-2	few	TGTGCCAGCAGCCCTACAGGGGGAGGCTATGGCTACACCTTC	CASSPTGGGYGYTF
NA	TRBJ2-5	TRBV30	NA	TGTGCCTGGAGTATGGGGGAGACCCAGTACTTC	CAWSMGETQYF
NA	TRBJ1-2	TRBV4-1	NA	TGCGCCAGCAGCTCACCTAGGGGGAGCTATGGCTACACCTTC	CASSSPRGSYGYTF
NA	TRBJ1-5	TRBV2	NA	TGTGCCAGCAGTGGGGATAGCAATCAGCCCCAGCATTTT	CASSGDSNQPQHF
NA	TRBJ2-1	TRBV5-6	NA	TGTGCCAGCAGCTTGGCCCCACCCAGCTCCTACAATGAGCAGTTCTTC	CASSLAPPSSYNEQFF
NA	TRBJ1-3	TRBV30	few	TGTGCCTGGAGTCCTGATTCTGGAAACACCATATATTTT	CAWSPDSGNTIYF
TRBD2	TRBJ2-5	TRBV6-1	NA	TGTGCCAGCAGGTCAGCGGGGGATAAGAGAACCCAGTACTTC	CASRSAGDKRTQYF
NA	TRBJ2-7	TRBV30	few	TGTGCCTGGTCCGGTAACTACGAGCAGTACTTC	CAWSGNYEQYF
NA	TRBJ2-1	TRBV11-1	few	TGTGCCAGCAGGAAGAACAATGAGCAGTTCTTC	CASRKNNEQFF
NA	TRBJ1-3	TRBV15	NA	TGTGCCACCAGCAGAGATTCTGGAAACACCATATATTTT	CATSRDSGNTIYF
NA	TRBJ2-1	TRBV6-5	NA	TGTGCCAGCAGTCGCGTTGGTGAGCAGTTCTTC	CASSRVGEQFF
TRBD2	TRBJ2-1	TRBV11-2	NA	TGTGCCAGCAGCTTTTTGCGGGGGGGACGTTACAATGAGCAGTTCTTC	CASSFLRGGRYNEQFF
NA	TRBJ1-2	TRBV30	few	TGTGCCTGGAATGGAGGGATCAACTATGGCTACACCTTC	CAWNGGINYGYTF
NA	TRBJ1-6	TRBV30	NA	TGTGCCTGGAGTGCGGGCAGCCGGGCCACCCTCCACTTT	CAWSAGSRATLHF
TRBD2	TRBJ2-1	TRBV6-6	NA	TGTGCCAGCAGTGCCCCTACCGGGGGGGCCCTGGGTGAGCAGTTCTTC	CASSAPTGGALGEQFF
TRBD1	TRBJ1-1	TRBV4-2	NA	TGTGCCAGCAGCCCGGGGGACAGGAACACTGAAGCTTTCTTT	CASSPGDRNTEAFF
TRBD1	TRBJ1-2	TRBV13	few	TGTGCCAGCAGCTTGGGACAGACCGTCTACACCTTC	CASSLGQTVYTF
TRBD2	TRBJ2-6	TRBV7-2	NA	TGTGCCAGCAGCTCAGGACTAGCGGGGAGGCCTGGGGCCAACGTCCTGACTTTC	CASSSGLAGRPGANVLTF
TRBD1	TRBJ1-3	TRBV6-6	NA	TGTGCCAGCAGTCGACAGGGGAACACTGGAAACACCATATATTTT	CASSRQGNTGNTIYF
NA	TRBJ2-5	TRBV27	NA	TGTGCCAGCAGATCCACCGGGACGCCCCAGTACTTC	CASRSTGTPQYF
NA	TRBJ2-3	TRBV7-9	NA	TGTGCCAGCAGCTTAGCGCTTAGGGCAGGGGCCGAAGATTTT	CASSLALRAGAEDF
TRBD2	TRBJ2-3	TRBV27	NA	TGTGCCAGCAGTCGGGCACCCCTAGGACTAGCAGATACGCAGTATTTT	CASSRAPLGLADTQYF
NA	TRBJ1-1	TRBV5-1	NA	TGCGCCAGCAGCCCCGAGGGTCTAGCGATCGACACTGAAGCTTTCTTT	CASSPEGLAIDTEAFF
TRBD1	TRBJ1-5	TRBV28	NA	TGTGCCAGCAGTTTGCAGGGGGCGAGGAATCAGCCCCAGCATTTT	CASSLQGARNQPQHF
NA	TRBJ2-1	TRBV18	NA	TGTGCCAGCTCAAAAGGGGCAAGCAATGAGCAGTTCTTC	CASSKGASNEQFF
NA	TRBJ1-5	TRBV30	NA	TGTGCCTGGTCCCCCGCGGGGGAACAGCCCCAGCATTTT	CAWSPAGEQPQHF